The TCR beta chain under discussion was sequenced for a study of blood T cells in healthy people across ages. Regarding the study as a whole: Compared with aged donors, long-lived donors showed fewer expanded clones, suggesting selection. One million T cells yielded diversity estimates that were considered underestimates.

Through a sample-barcoded 5' primer and a J-beta primer mix, a second PCR was run for roughly 7 to 11 cycles. TCRdb reanalysed the 5' RACE reads using MiXCR and keeps one entry per CDR3 protein. In the table there are 700,000 to 900,000 distinct CDR3 sequences, 20% to 30% of which are singletons. This clonotype occurred a few times. Its target is not known. V dropped 4 bases and J dropped 8 bases, with 11 bases sitting between them. The CDR3 has 12 residues. Germline V gives CDR1 LGHDT, CDR2 YNNKEL (reference sequence). The same sample was also studied in work on T cells of mothers and their children. From that study: Thymic selection shapes TCR recombination output similarly in related and unrelated pairs.

The sample was blood. V is TRBV3-1 and J is TRBJ1-2; a weak D match, TRBD1 (5 bases). This TCR came from a boy younger than 18 in good health. The CDR3 region has the DNA TGTGCCAGCAGCCTACAGGAGTACGGCTACACCTTC. Amino acids: CASSLQEYGYTF.